The rows below give T cell receptor beta chains drawn from one sample of a study of cytomegalovirus exposure and HLA in healthy donors. Assay used: immunoSEQ multiplex PCR; TCRdb lists only in-frame clones, some missing. Here the sample spans some 140,000 clones, roughly 84% being singletons. Source material: PBMCs. The receptor source for this set is a human donor in good health. Both conserved end residues are part of each CDR3. D genes are given only for firm matches. Clone size is shown for a subset of rows, as once, few, many or a class of expanded clone.

V gene: TRBV4-1
J gene: TRBJ2-3
clone size: .
D gene: .
CDR3 DNA: TGCGCCAGCAGCCGCGGCTCCCTAGGTAACACAGATACGCAGTATTTT
CDR3 protein: CASSRGSLGNTDTQYF

V gene: TRBV9
J gene: TRBJ2-3
clone size: .
D gene: TRBD2
CDR3 DNA: TGTGCCAGCAGCGTATTAGCGGGGGGGACAGATACGCAGTATTTT
CDR3 protein: CASSVLAGGTDTQYF

V gene: TRBV11-3
J gene: TRBJ2-5
clone size: few
D gene: TRBD2
CDR3 DNA: TGTGCCAGCAACACGGGGACTAGCAGAAACCAAGAGACCCAGTACTTC
CDR3 protein: CASNTGTSRNQETQYF

V gene: TRBV30
J gene: TRBJ2-7
clone size: .
D gene: TRBD1
CDR3 DNA: TGTGCCTGGGGAGCAGGGGGAATGTTAAACGAGCAGTACTTC
CDR3 protein: CAWGAGGMLNEQYF

V gene: TRBV28
J gene: TRBJ2-1
clone size: .
D gene: TRBD2
CDR3 DNA: TGTGCCAGCAGTTCACCGGGACTAGCGGGAGTAGCGCAGTTCTTC
CDR3 protein: CASSSPGLAGVAQFF

V gene: TRBV5-4
J gene: TRBJ2-7
clone size: .
D gene: .
CDR3 DNA: TGTGCCAGCAGCCTGCCTTTGAACTCCGAGCAGTACTTC
CDR3 protein: CASSLPLNSEQYF

V gene: TRBV19
J gene: TRBJ1-1
clone size: few
D gene: TRBD1
CDR3 DNA: TGTGCCACCCGGAGTCAGGGGGACACTGAAGCTTTCTTT
CDR3 protein: CATRSQGDTEAFF

V gene: TRBV2
J gene: TRBJ2-7
clone size: .
D gene: .
CDR3 DNA: TGTGCCAGCAGTAGTCGGACAGCCTACGAGCAGTACTTC
CDR3 protein: CASSSRTAYEQYF

V gene: TRBV10-3
J gene: TRBJ2-7
clone size: few
D gene: TRBD1
CDR3 DNA: TGTGCCACCAAGGGACAGGCCACCTCCTACGAGCAGTACTTC
CDR3 protein: CATKGQATSYEQYF

V gene: TRBV5-4
J gene: TRBJ2-5
clone size: .
D gene: TRBD1
CDR3 DNA: TGTGCCAGCAGCCGCGGACAGGGGGCGAGAGAGACCCAGTACTTC
CDR3 protein: CASSRGQGARETQYF

V gene: TRBV11-2
J gene: TRBJ2-7
clone size: .
D gene: TRBD1
CDR3 DNA: TGTGCCAGCAGCTCCGGGGGACAGGGCAACGAGCAGTACTTC
CDR3 protein: CASSSGGQGNEQYF

V gene: TRBV9
J gene: TRBJ2-3
clone size: .
D gene: .
CDR3 DNA: TGTGCCAGCAGCCCTCTACTAGGAGGAACCGCAGATACGCAGTATTTT
CDR3 protein: CASSPLLGGTADTQYF

V gene: TRBV12-2
J gene: TRBJ1-3
clone size: .
D gene: .
CDR3 DNA: TGTGCAAGTCGCTTTACAGGTGTAATCTCTGGAAACACCATATATTTT
CDR3 protein: CASRFTGVISGNTIYF

V gene: TRBV4-2
J gene: TRBJ1-1
clone size: few
D gene: .
CDR3 DNA: TGTGCCAGCACCCCGGGGGAATGGACTGAAGCTTTCTTT
CDR3 protein: CASTPGEWTEAFF

V gene: TRBV5-1
J gene: TRBJ2-3
clone size: few
D gene: TRBD1
CDR3 DNA: TGCGCCAGCAGCGCCCTACAGGGGGCAGATACGCAGTATTTT
CDR3 protein: CASSALQGADTQYF

V gene: TRBV7-9
J gene: TRBJ2-3
clone size: .
D gene: TRBD2
CDR3 DNA: TGTGCCAGCAGAACTAGCGGGAGGGCCCCGGGGACAGATACGCAGTATTTT
CDR3 protein: CASRTSGRAPGTDTQYF